This TCR beta chain was profiled in a study of blood T cell repertoires in COVID-19. The wider study: COVID-19 samples, acute and convalescent, were from the United States, Italy and Spain. PBMCs, B-cell-depleted T cells, or T cells provided the cDNA or gDNA that made up the material.

The count of this clone is one. In germline, CDR1 is SNHLY, CDR2 FYNNEI. V lost 1 base, J lost 2 bases, and 3 bases stayed unmatched. CDR3 length: 17 residues. Source study methods: Reference gene primers were amplified, and this amplification served to estimate nucleated cell counts. Measured with immunoSEQ multiplex PCR; TCRdb has only the in-frame clones, and not every one. Clone size and V and J calls were adopted from that table, with D and trimming inferred from the DNA. This table holds 250,000 to 300,000 clones, less than 85% found once. The sequence was collected from a young woman with acute or convalescent COVID-19. Specimen: peripheral blood. V is TRBV2 and J is TRBJ2-6, with 9 bases that match TRBD2. Written as DNA, the CDR3 is TGTGCCAGCAGTGAAGAGTTAGCGGGAGCTGGGGCCAACGTCCTGACTTTC. Its translation is CASSEELAGAGANVLTF.